These 26 T cell receptor beta chains came from one sample sequenced in a study of T-cell memory formation after mild COVID-19. Each CDR3 protein is one row after TCRdb ran MiXCR on the 5' RACE reads. The repertoire holds 110,000 to 150,000 distinct CDR3 sequences, about 23% seen once, with around a quarter in the top ten. Sequenced material: PBMCs or a T cell subset sorted from them (not recorded which). The receptor set was obtained from an adult woman who had mild COVID-19 (a few samples of this study predate the infection). Cell type and time point are not known.

This clonotype was recorded only once. The rearrangement joins TRBV18 to TRBJ1-5, with a possible D match to TRBD1 (5 bases). Germline loops: CDR1 KGHSH, CDR2 LQKENI. This CDR3 contains 14 residues. V shed 3 bases and J shed 3 bases, with 9 bases lying between them. Written as DNA, the CDR3 is TGTGCCAGCTCACCGTGGGGGAACAATCAGCCCCAGCATTTT. Translating gives CASSPWGNNQPQHF.

Only a few counts were recorded for this clonotype. The rearrangement uses TRBV7-8 and TRBJ2-3; D possibly uses TRBD1 or TRBD2 (5 bases each). V dropped 3 bases and J dropped 6 bases, with 19 bases sitting between them. Germline assignment: CDR1 SGHVS and CDR2 FQNEAQ. The CDR3 runs to 16 residues. The CDR3 DNA is TGTGCCAGCAGCTTTCGAGGGGCTATTCTCCCCGATACGCAGTATTTT. Its protein product is CASSFRGAILPDTQYF.

The genes are TRBV7-8 and TRBJ2-5; TRBD1 might be the D (6 bases). The V gene's germline CDR1 is SGHVS and CDR2 FQNEAQ. CDR3 length: 16 amino acids. V lost 5 bases to trimming and J lost 2 bases, with 18 bases between them. The CDR3 coding sequence is TGTGCCAGCAGCAAGAGAGACAGGCCTAGGCAAGAGACCCAGTACTTC. Translating it yields CASSKRDRPRQETQYF. The complete variable domain, with remaining parts taken from reference TRBV7-8 and TRBJ2-5, reads GAGVSQSPRYKVAKRGQDVALRCDPISGHVSLFWYQQALGQGPEFLTYFQNEAQLDKSGLPSDRFFAERPEGSVSTLKIQRTQQEDSAVYLCASSKRDRPRQETQYFGPGTRLLVL.

The rearrangement joins TRBV4-3 to TRBJ2-1, with 14 bases that match TRBD2. There are 19 residues in the CDR3. V was clipped by 0 bases and J by 2 bases; unmatched bases: 6. CDR1 LGHNA and CDR2 YSLEER come from the germline V gene. The CDR3 nucleotides read TGCGCCAGCAGCCAAGATAGACTAGCGGGAGGGCTTACCTACAATGAGCAGTTCTTC. Protein: CASSQDRLAGGLTYNEQFF.

Only a few counts were recorded for this clonotype. This chain uses TRBV7-8 with TRBJ2-7, with D hard to call. The V gene lost 5 bases and the J gene lost 0 bases, with 14 bases spanning the gap. The germline V gene encodes CDR1 SGHVS and CDR2 FQNEAQ. The CDR3 loop spans 15 amino acids. The CDR3: CASSPVVGGSYEQYF. CDR3 DNA sequence: TGTGCCAGCAGCCCAGTAGTCGGTGGCTCCTACGAGCAGTACTTC. Using reference TRBV7-8 and TRBJ2-7 for the parts outside the CDR3, the full variable domain is GAGVSQSPRYKVAKRGQDVALRCDPISGHVSLFWYQQALGQGPEFLTYFQNEAQLDKSGLPSDRFFAERPEGSVSTLKIQRTQQEDSAVYLCASSPVVGGSYEQYFGPGTRLTVT.

V gene TRBV5-1 combines with J gene TRBJ2-5; D gene ambiguous. The V and J ends lost 1 base and 2 bases respectively, with 12 bases between them. The V gene's germline CDR1 is SGHRS and CDR2 YFSETQ. The CDR3 is made up of 15 amino acids. CDR3 DNA: TGCGCCAGCAGCTTGTTATCGGGCAAACAAGAGACCCAGTACTTC. Residues: CASSLLSGKQETQYF.

The chain employs TRBV7-2 and TRBJ2-7; the D is unclear. Between the trimmed V and J ends, which lost 6 bases and 3 bases, there was a span of 9 bases. The CDR3 runs to 12 residues. Germline assignment: CDR1 SGHTA and CDR2 FQGNSA. CDR3 loop: CASSLEVYEQYF. CDR3 sequence (DNA): TGTGCCAGCAGTCTTGAAGTCTACGAGCAGTACTTC.

The V gene is TRBV5-6, the J gene TRBJ2-1; 7 bases align to TRBD1. V shed 3 bases, J shed 4 bases, and the junction held 1 base outside the gene matches. This CDR3 has 13 residues. The germline gives CDR1 SGHDT, CDR2 YYEEEE. The CDR3 region has the DNA TGTGCCAGCAGCTCGACAGGGTACAATGAGCAGTTCTTC. It yields the protein CASSSTGYNEQFF. Using reference TRBV5-6 and TRBJ2-1 for the parts outside the CDR3, the full variable domain is DAGVTQSPTHLIKTRGQQVTLRCSPKSGHDTVSWYQQALGQGPQFIFQYYEEEERQRGNFPDRFSGHQFPNYSSELNVNALLLGDSALYLCASSSTGYNEQFFGPGTRLTVL.

The chain joins TRBV6-5 to TRBJ2-3; a weak D match, TRBD1 (5 bases). The CDR3 is 16 residues long. CDR1 is MNHEY and CDR2 is SVGAGI in the germline V gene. Deletions cut 6 bases from V and 0 bases from J, with 16 bases between. For the CDR3, the DNA is TGTGCCAGCAGCTCCGAAGGGGTGGTTAGCACAGATACGCAGTATTTT. Residues: CASSSEGVVSTDTQYF.

This clonotype was seen a few times. J is TRBJ1-2 and V is TRBV7-6; D perhaps matches TRBD1 (5 bases). Looked up from germline, CDR1 is SGHVS and CDR2 is FNYEAQ. The CDR3 loop spans 13 amino acids. Trimming took 1 base from V and 7 from J, leaving 10 bases between them. In DNA form, the CDR3 reads TGTGCCAGCAGCTTAGGAGGGACTGGTGGCTACACCTTC. Translated, it gives CASSLGGTGGYTF.

The chain employs TRBV5-6 and TRBJ2-7; 7 bases line up with TRBD2. V was clipped by 5 bases and J by 3 bases; unmatched bases: 8. The CDR3 runs 14 residues. The germline V gene has CDR1 SGHDT and CDR2 YYEEEE. CDR3 nucleotide sequence: TGTGCCAGCAGGAGAGGGGAGGGGAGCTACGAGCAGTACTTC. It translates to CASRRGEGSYEQYF.

This clonotype appeared a few times. This chain links TRBV11-2 with TRBJ2-7; perhaps TRBD2 as D (5 bases). Looked up from germline, CDR1 is SGHAT and CDR2 is FQNNGV. The CDR3 is 15 residues long. V was trimmed by 3 bases and J by 1 base, leaving 13 bases between them. DNA of the CDR3: TGTGCCAGCAGCTTTCCCGGGGTCGGGTCCTACGAGCAGTACTTC. Amino acid sequence: CASSFPGVGSYEQYF. The full variable domain, its missing parts supplied by reference TRBV11-2 and TRBJ2-7, is EAGVAQSPRYKIIEKRQSVAFWCNPISGHATLYWYQQILGQGPKLLIQFQNNGVVDDSQLPKDRFSAERLKGVDSTLKIQPAKLEDSAVYLCASSFPGVGSYEQYFGPGTRLTVT.

The J gene is TRBJ1-1, the V gene TRBV7-9, with D possibly TRBD1 on 5 matching bases. The CDR3 is 16 amino acids. V was cut by 7 bases and J by 4 bases, with 22 bases left in between. CDR1 SEHNR and CDR2 FQNEAQ come from the germline V gene (reference sequence). The DNA for the CDR3 is TGTGCCAGCACCCTCACAGGTCACTCGTGGCCCACTGAAGCTTTCTTT. Encoded protein: CASTLTGHSWPTEAFF. The full variable domain, its missing parts supplied by reference TRBV7-9 and TRBJ1-1, is DTGVSQNPRHKITKRGQNVTFRCDPISEHNRLYWYRQTLGQGPEFLTYFQNEAQLEKSRLLSDRFSAERPKGSFSTLEIQRTEQGDSAMYLCASTLTGHSWPTEAFFGQGTRLTVV.

This clonotype was observed a handful of times. The chain combines TRBV7-6 with TRBJ1-1, with 8 bases identical to TRBD1. This CDR3 has 16 amino acids. The germline V gene has CDR1 SGHVS and CDR2 FNYEAQ. Trimming cost V 5 bases and J 5 bases; bases outside gene matches: 13. The CDR3 loop reads CASSDSVSGGRTEAFF. CDR3 coding DNA: TGTGCCAGCAGCGATTCGGTGTCAGGGGGCAGGACTGAAGCTTTCTTT.

The chain employs TRBV20-1 and TRBJ1-1; 8 bases are shared with TRBD1. The CDR3 is 14 residues long. Germline V gives CDR1 DFQATT, CDR2 SNEGSKA (reference sequence). V trimming: 2 bases; J trimming: 0 bases; junction bases outside the gene matches: 2. The CDR3 DNA is TGCAGTGCTAGAAGGACAGGGATGAACACTGAAGCTTTCTTT. Translating gives CSARRTGMNTEAFF.

The V and J genes are TRBV29-1 and TRBJ1-3, with D unresolved. The CDR3 consists of 13 residues. Trimming cost V 6 bases and J 0 bases, with 9 bases left between them. The germline CDR1 and CDR2 sequences are SQVTM and ANQGSEA. For the CDR3, the DNA is TGCAGCGTACACCGGGACTCTGGAAACACCATATATTTT. Translated: CSVHRDSGNTIYF.

The rearrangement links TRBV2 to TRBJ2-7; D remains ambiguous. The germline V gene has CDR1 SNHLY and CDR2 FYNNEI. The CDR3 spans 12 residues. Trimming took 3 bases from V and 3 from J, leaving 6 bases between them. CDR3: CASSEYGYEQYF. As DNA, the CDR3 is TGTGCCAGCAGTGAGTACGGCTACGAGCAGTACTTC.

This clonotype was detected a few times. The gene calls are TRBV5-1 and TRBJ2-1; D is undetermined. CDR3 length: 13 residues. V was shortened by 3 bases and J by 4 bases, with 8 bases between the two germline ends. The V gene's germline CDR1 is SGHRS and CDR2 YFSETQ. The CDR3 bases are TGCGCCAGCAGCTCCCGTACGTACAATGAGCAGTTCTTC. It yields the protein CASSSRTYNEQFF.

Only a few counts were recorded for this clonotype. This chain joins TRBV11-2 and TRBJ2-1, with 11 bases fitting TRBD2. Unmatched junction bases numbered 4, after V lost 5 bases and J lost 4 bases. The CDR3 is 15 amino acids. The germline V gene has CDR1 SGHAT and CDR2 FQNNGV. The CDR3 here is CASSDIAGGYNEQFF. The CDR3 DNA is TGTGCCAGCAGCGATATAGCGGGAGGGTACAATGAGCAGTTCTTC.

The rearrangement joins TRBV20-1 to TRBJ2-7, with D possibly matching TRBD1 (6 bases). CDR1 is DFQATT, CDR2 SNEGSKA, per germline (reference sequence). The V gene lost 0 bases and the J gene lost 5 bases, with 17 bases spanning the gap. The CDR3 covers 15 residues. The CDR3, as DNA: TGCAGTGCTAGAGATTTAAAGGGGGAAATTGACGAGCAGTACTTC. Residues: CSARDLKGEIDEQYF.

This clonotype has a handful of counts. J is TRBJ1-1 and V is TRBV27, with 9 bases fitting TRBD1. Trimming removed 2 bases from V and 3 bases from J; junction bases left unmatched: 4. This CDR3 comprises 15 residues. Germline lookup yields CDR1 MNHEY and CDR2 SMNVEV (reference sequence). The CDR3 is CASSLVGTGHTEAFF. Here the CDR3 DNA reads TGTGCCAGCAGTTTAGTTGGGACAGGGCACACTGAAGCTTTCTTT.

This rearrangement joins TRBV5-8 to TRBJ1-6; TRBD1 agrees at 9 bases. CDR3 length: 16 amino acids. Germline V gene sequence: CDR1 SGHTS, CDR2 YDEGEE. The junction had 10 bases not matched to a gene; V was cut back by 7 bases and J by 5 bases. CDR3 residues: CASGVKWTGDNSPLHF. The CDR3 region has the DNA TGTGCCAGCGGGGTAAAATGGACAGGGGATAATTCACCCCTCCACTTT.

This rearrangement joins TRBV28 to TRBJ2-3; D is possibly TRBD1 (6 bases). Deletions cut 4 bases from V and 4 bases from J, with 9 bases between. The CDR3 loop spans 13 amino acids. Germline V gene sequence: CDR1 MDHEN, CDR2 SYDVKM. CDR3 in amino acids: CASSSTGSDTQYF. As DNA, the CDR3 is TGTGCCAGCAGTTCTACAGGGTCAGATACGCAGTATTTT.

This sequence joins TRBV11-2 and TRBJ2-2; D gene uncertain. Germline V lookup: CDR1 SGHAT, CDR2 FQNNGV. V was cut by 6 bases and J by 7 bases, with 9 bases left in between. The CDR3 contains 12 residues. The CDR3 loop is CASSAKDGELFF. The CDR3 DNA reads as TGTGCCAGCAGTGCCAAGGACGGGGAGCTGTTTTTT.

This clonotype was seen only a few times. V gene TRBV5-6 combines with J gene TRBJ2-7; D not certain. This CDR3 has 12 residues. Germline V lookup: CDR1 SGHDT, CDR2 YYEEEE. The V end was cut by 4 bases, the J end by 6 bases, with 11 bases between. The DNA of the CDR3 is TGTGCCAGCAGCGGGTCGCCGGGCGAGCAGTACTTC. This sequence encodes CASSGSPGEQYF.

A few counts support this clonotype. The CDR3 DNA reads TGTGCCAGCAGCCCCAGGATGAACACTGAAGCTTTCTTT. It codes for CASSPRMNTEAFF. The gene calls are TRBV7-9 and TRBJ1-1; the D is unclear. The germline V gene has CDR1 SEHNR and CDR2 FQNEAQ (reference sequence). V was cut by 5 bases and J by 0 bases, with 7 bases left in between. The CDR3 has 13 amino acids.